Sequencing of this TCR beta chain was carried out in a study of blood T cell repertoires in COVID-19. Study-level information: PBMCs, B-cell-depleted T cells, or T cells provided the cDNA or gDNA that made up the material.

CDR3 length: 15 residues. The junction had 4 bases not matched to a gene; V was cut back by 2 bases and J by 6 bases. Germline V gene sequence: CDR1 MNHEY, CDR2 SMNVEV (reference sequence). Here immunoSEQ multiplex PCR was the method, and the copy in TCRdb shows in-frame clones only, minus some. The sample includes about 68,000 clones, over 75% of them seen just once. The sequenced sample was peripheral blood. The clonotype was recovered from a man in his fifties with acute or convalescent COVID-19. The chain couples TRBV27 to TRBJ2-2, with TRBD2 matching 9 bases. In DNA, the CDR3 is TGTGCCAGCAGTTTAGCGGGAGGGCCTGCCGGGGAGCTGTTTTTT. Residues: CASSLAGGPAGELFF.